This is a list of T cell receptor beta chains from one sample in a study of blood T cell repertoires in COVID-19. Produced via immunoSEQ multiplex PCR; TCRdb's table is partial and in-frame only. The table lists roughly 120,000 clones, roughly 88% of them singletons. Sequencing was performed on peripheral blood. All receptors come from a human donor in a cohort sampled during active COVID-19. Each CDR3 is given with its conserved first and last residue. The D gene is left open where the match is weak. Clone size, where shown, is once, few, many, or a class for clones that have expanded.

d_call clone_size j_call v_call cdr3_nt cdr3_aa
TRBD1 . TRBJ1-3 TRBV7-6 TGTGCCAGCAGCGAAGGACAGGCACTATCTGGAAACACCATATATTTT CASSEGQALSGNTIYF
TRBD1 once TRBJ1-3 TRBV5-4 TGTGCCAGCAGATTGGACAGGAGTAACACCATATATTTT CASRLDRSNTIYF
. . TRBJ2-7 TRBV7-9 TGTGCCAGCAGCTCTGGTGGCGGGTACGAGCAGTACTTC CASSSGGGYEQYF
. . TRBJ1-3 TRBV14 TGTGCCAGTAGCCAAGATCTAGGCAGAACCTCTGGAAACACCATATATTTT CASSQDLGRTSGNTIYF
. . TRBJ2-7 TRBV6-5 TGTGCCAGCAGAGAGACAGCCTCCTACGAGCAGTACTTC CASRETASYEQYF
TRBD1 . TRBJ2-7 TRBV7-2 TGTGCCAGCAGCCTACAGGGGGCGAACGAGCAGTACTTC CASSLQGANEQYF
TRBD2 . TRBJ2-1 TRBV19 TGTGCCAGTAGTATTGGTAATCTAGCGGGAGACAATGAGCAGTTCTTC CASSIGNLAGDNEQFF
. . TRBJ2-7 TRBV6-5 TGTGCCAGCAGTCCCTCGCCAGGCTCATCCTACGAGCAGTACTTC CASSPSPGSSYEQYF
TRBD2 few TRBJ2-1 TRBV9 TGTGCCAGCAGCCTCGGACTAGCGGCTCACAATGAGCAGTTCTTC CASSLGLAAHNEQFF
TRBD2 . TRBJ2-7 TRBV9 TGTGCCAGCAGCTTACTCGGGACTAGCGATGAGCAGTACTTC CASSLLGTSDEQYF
TRBD2 . TRBJ2-3 TRBV19 TGTGCCAGTAGCTATGGACTAGCGGGAGGGCGGGGCACAGATACGCAGTATTTT CASSYGLAGGRGTDTQYF
. . TRBJ2-1 TRBV30 TGTGCCTGGAGTGCTGCCCACGGGACTCTGTGGGGGGAGCAGTTCTTC CAWSAAHGTLWGEQFF
TRBD2 . TRBJ2-1 TRBV6-2/TRBV6-3 TGTGCCAGCAGTACGACCGGGACTATCCGGCCCGAGCAGTTCTTC CASSTTGTIRPEQFF
TRBD2 once TRBJ2-1 TRBV11-2 TGTGCCAGCAGCTCTCCTTCTAGCGGAGCCCCCTCCAATGAGCAGTTCTTC CASSSPSSGAPSNEQFF
. . TRBJ1-4 TRBV5-1 TGCGCCAGCGGCGGGGGGACGCCGCCGGGAAAACTGTTTTTT CASGGGTPPGKLFF
. . TRBJ2-3 TRBV28 TGTGCCGAACCCTTGGTACTAGCCACAGATACGCAGTATTTT CAEPLVLATDTQYF
. . TRBJ2-3 TRBV7-9 TGTGCCAGCAGCTTCATGGGGCAAATCACAGATACGCAGTATTTT CASSFMGQITDTQYF
TRBD1 . TRBJ2-7 TRBV11-2 TGTGCCAGCAGCAATACGGACAGGGGGCCCCACGAGCAGTACTTC CASSNTDRGPHEQYF
TRBD1 . TRBJ2-1 TRBV5-1 TGCGCCAGCGGCCGGGACAGGGGCCTCAATGAGCAGTTCTTC CASGRDRGLNEQFF
. once TRBJ2-2 TRBV19 TGTGCCAGTAGTAACCTCGGGGGGAACACCGGGGAGCTGTTTTTT CASSNLGGNTGELFF
. . TRBJ1-2 TRBV9 TGTGCCAGCTCAGACAGAAACTATGGCTACACCTTC CASSDRNYGYTF
TRBD2 . TRBJ2-3 TRBV6-5 TGTGCCAGCATCGGATTAGCGGGGACAGATACGCAGTATTTT CASIGLAGTDTQYF
. once TRBJ2-7 TRBV7-9 TGTGCCAGCAGCTCCATCAACTACGAGCAGTACTTC CASSSINYEQYF
. few TRBJ1-5 TRBV6-6 TGTGCCAGCAAAGAACCAGGGGACCCTAGCAATCAGCCCCAGCATTTT CASKEPGDPSNQPQHF
. . TRBJ1-1 TRBV5-4 TGTGCCAGCAGCTTGTCCGTAGAAAACACTGAAGCTTTCTTT CASSLSVENTEAFF
. . TRBJ2-5 TRBV7-7 TGTGCCAGCAGCTTAGCGTCGGGAAAGGAGACCCAGTACTTC CASSLASGKETQYF
TRBD1 . TRBJ1-1 TRBV19 TGTGCCAGTAGGAAGGCCGGGACAGGCTTTTTCGTTCGTATGAACACTGAAGCTTTCTTT CASRKAGTGFFVRMNTEAFF
TRBD2 . TRBJ2-3 TRBV7-2 TGTGCCAGCAGCTCTCTAGCGGCCCCGGATACGCAGTATTTT CASSSLAAPDTQYF
TRBD1 . TRBJ2-5 TRBV7-8 TGTGCCAGCAGCTTGGGCAGGGGGCAAGAGACCCAGTACTTC CASSLGRGQETQYF
TRBD2 . TRBJ2-7 TRBV6-5 TGTGCCAGCACTCTGACTAGCGGGCCCTACGAGCAGTACTTC CASTLTSGPYEQYF
. once TRBJ2-1 TRBV11-1 TGTGCCAGCAGCTCGGACAGCTACAATGAGCAGTTCTTC CASSSDSYNEQFF
. once TRBJ2-2 TRBV27 TGTGCCAGCGGCTTAGAGGGGGGGCGAGACACCGGGGAGCTGTTTTTT CASGLEGGRDTGELFF
TRBD2 . TRBJ2-1 TRBV7-2 TGTGCCAGCAGCCCGGGACTAGCGGGATACAATGAGCAGTTCTTC CASSPGLAGYNEQFF